Reported below is one T cell receptor beta chain. The data originate from a study of blood T cells in healthy people across ages. It was with a sample-barcoded 5' primer and a J-beta primer mix that a second PCR of roughly 6 to 11 cycles was run. TCRdb passed the 5' RACE reads through MiXCR, listing each CDR3 protein once. The sample shows nearly 800,000 distinct CDR3 sequences, roughly three fifths of them seen only once. CDR1 ENHRY and CDR2 SYGVKD come from the germline V gene. This CDR3 has 15 residues. V was cut by 6 bases and J by 6 bases, with 20 bases left in between. Extraction yielded at least 6 micrograms of total RNA per sample.

The specimen sequenced was blood. V usage is TRBV10-3 and J usage is TRBJ1-2; a weak D match, TRBD1 (5 bases). This sequence was found in a man in his forties in good health. CDR3 protein: CAIRAGPPWGDGYTF. CDR3 sequence (DNA): TGTGCCATCAGGGCGGGACCCCCATGGGGGGATGGCTACACCTTC.